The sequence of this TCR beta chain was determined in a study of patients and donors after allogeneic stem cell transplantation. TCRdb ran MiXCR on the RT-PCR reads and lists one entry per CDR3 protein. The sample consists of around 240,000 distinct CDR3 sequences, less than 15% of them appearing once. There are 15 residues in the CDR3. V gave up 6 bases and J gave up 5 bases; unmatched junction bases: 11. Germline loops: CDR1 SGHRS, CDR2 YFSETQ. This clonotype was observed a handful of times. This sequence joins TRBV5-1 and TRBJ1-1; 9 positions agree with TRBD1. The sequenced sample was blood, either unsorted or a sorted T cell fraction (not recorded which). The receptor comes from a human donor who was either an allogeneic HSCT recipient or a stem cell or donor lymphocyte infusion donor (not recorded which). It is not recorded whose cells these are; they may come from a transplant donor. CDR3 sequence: CASTTTGTGQTEAFF. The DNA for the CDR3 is TGCGCCAGCACCACAACCGGGACAGGGCAGACTGAAGCTTTCTTT.